This T cell receptor (beta chain) was found in a study of human T cells and chemical hapten exposure (dated by TCRdb to about 2021). Regarding the research as a whole: For sensitization, 2% DPC in acetone was applied to a 2 cm by 2 cm area of upper inner arm skin. Libraries were pooled for sequencing, and variation in per-sample TCR yields was attributed mainly to small differences in library volumes within the pool. Patients additionally received weekly therapeutic DPC doses to the scalp throughout the roughly 25-week study period. Patient blood was sampled pre-sensitization (week 0) and at 2, 6 and about 24 weeks after DPC sensitization. Most of the patients in the cohort were female, and the cohort covered alopecia areata with under or over 50% scalp involvement, alopecia totalis and alopecia universalis. Patch testing was performed on the upper back with Finn chambers containing 0.01% DPC, and the patch tests were scored after 6 days according to International Contact Dermatitis Research Group standards. The study tracked peripheral blood TCR repertoire changes in vivo during primary and secondary sensitization to the hapten diphenylcyclopropenone (DPC) in alopecia patients. Some 29 alopecia patients provided blood for TCR sequencing at one to four time points (pre-sensitization, 2, 6 and 24 weeks).

Measured from the cysteine to the phenylalanine, the CDR3 is 14 residues long. This entry keeps only the CDR3 DNA: 42 bases, framed from base 1. Trimming takes 5 bases from V and 1 base from J, and the germline ends sit 14 bases apart. The germline V gene (reference sequence) gives CDR1 as DFQATT and CDR2 as SNEGSKA. Overall study outcomes, separate from this receptor: Repeated subsampling changed both the strength of the expansion versus patch-test correlation and the threshold at which the correlation became significant. Significantly more large CDR3 similarity clusters were formed by expanded TCRs than by pre-sensitization or healthy control sets, consistent with antigen-driven responses. Because all patients had alopecia, a presumed autoimmune disease, the immune response of the patients might differ from that of healthy individuals. The number of TCRs above 1 in 1000 frequency did not change with DPC sensitization; there was no evidence of global repertoire structure alterations. A positive correlation was found between the number of PT1 expanded TCRs and patch test score, with significance reached at thresholds 8, 16 and 32 but not 4.

The time point label for this specimen denotes: patch test 3, about 24 weeks after DPC sensitization. Read against the paper, the sample's treatment or condition label means: therapeutic diphenylcyclopropenone sensitization with weekly scalp DPC. Blood at each patch-test visit was drawn before the patch test was applied. To be eligible, patients had to be aged 18 to 70, diagnosed with alopecia and judged suitable for DPC therapy, while pregnant patients were excluded. Total RNA was extracted from unfractionated whole blood that had been collected in Tempus Blood RNA tubes. Libraries were constructed by RACE. TCRdb names NextSeq 500 as the instrument used. During library preparation, unique molecular identifiers were attached to individual cDNA molecules so that TCRs could be counted in a quantitative, reproducible way. For every blood RNA sample, sequencing covered both the TCR alpha and TCR beta chains. Per the original workflow: Samples had a median of roughly 99,000 TCRs, with a range from roughly 23,224 to 750,000. The Decombinator software suite was used to annotate the V, J and CDR3 of the TCR reads. Every sample was subsampled to the same number of TCRs (28,000) for the PS versus PT1 abundance plots. Expanded TCRs were defined as absent before sensitization and observed at least eight times at the 2-week time point. TCRdb redid the processing of the public reads, applying fastp at Q25 and MiXCR, and retained in-frame beta chains. Identical CDR3 protein sequences are pooled into one entry, listed with their most common genes and DNA. Here the V and J calls rest on TCRdb's processing, not on the authors' analysis. The sample table lists approximately 97,000 distinct CDR3 sequences, roughly 27% of them with a count of one. The ten largest make up 10% of the sample.

This clonotype was counted a few times. There is no known antigen for this receptor. Base qualities are not recorded, but no much larger clone differs from it by a single base. The sample consisted of whole blood, taken in connection with sensitization to the hapten diphenylcyclopropenone (DPC). The source is a man aged 35 to 55 with alopecia areata. Some clones in this sample may be carry-over from other donors' samples. This sequence uses TRBV20-1 and TRBJ1-1; no D gene can be assigned with confidence. The nucleotide sequence reads TGCAGTGCTGAATCGGACGCAGGGAACACTGAAGCTTTCTTT. Its protein is CSAESDAGNTEAFF.